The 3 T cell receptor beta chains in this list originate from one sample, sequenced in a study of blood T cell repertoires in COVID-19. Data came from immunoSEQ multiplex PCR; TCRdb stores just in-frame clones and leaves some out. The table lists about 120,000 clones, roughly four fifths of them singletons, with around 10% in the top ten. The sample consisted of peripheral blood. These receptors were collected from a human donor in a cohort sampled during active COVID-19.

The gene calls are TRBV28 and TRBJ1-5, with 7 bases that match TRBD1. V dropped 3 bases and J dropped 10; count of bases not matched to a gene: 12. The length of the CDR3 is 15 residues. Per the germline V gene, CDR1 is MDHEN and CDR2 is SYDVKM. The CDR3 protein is CASSFLTGVISPQHF. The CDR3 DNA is TGTGCCAGCAGTTTCCTTACAGGGGTAATCAGCCCCCAGCATTTT.

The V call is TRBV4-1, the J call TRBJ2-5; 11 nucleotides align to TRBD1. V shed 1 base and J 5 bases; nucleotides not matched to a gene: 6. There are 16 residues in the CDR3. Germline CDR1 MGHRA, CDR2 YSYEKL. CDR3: CASSQVRTGGVETQYF. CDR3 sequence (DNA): TGCGCCAGCAGCCAAGTTCGGACAGGGGGCGTCGAGACCCAGTACTTC.

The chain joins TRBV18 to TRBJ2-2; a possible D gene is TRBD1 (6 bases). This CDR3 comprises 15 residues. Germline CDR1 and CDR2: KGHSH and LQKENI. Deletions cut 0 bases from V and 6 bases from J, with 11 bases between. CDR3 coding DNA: TGTGCCAGCTCACCACCTCTGTCAGGGGCCGGGGAGCTGTTTTTT. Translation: CASSPPLSGAGELFF.